The sequence of this T cell receptor beta chain was determined in a study of shared clonotypes between healthy human individuals. Study results and limitations: Sampling involved blood alone; tissue repertoires likely differ.

In the naive CD8 group, cells lacked CD45RO and were positively selected for CCR7, so terminally differentiated effector memory CD45RA+ cells were left out. Donation came from healthy HIV-negative adults that had no recent acute infections or vaccinations. A word on this clone: What it binds is unknown.

TCRdb's table, derived via immunoSEQ multiplex PCR, lists solely in-frame clones and lacks some. The repertoire holds approximately 2,200,000 clones, with 85% to 95% as singletons. This CDR3 is 13 amino acids long. V lost 6 bases to trimming and J lost 7 bases; unmatched junction nucleotides: 6. Germline V lookup: CDR1 SNHLY, CDR2 FYNNEI. Sequenced sample: naive CD8+ T cells from PBMCs. The TCR originated in a man aged 18 to 30 in good health. Some clones in this sample may be carry-over from other donors' samples. The chain employs TRBV2 and TRBJ2-1; TRBD1 matches 7 bases. The chain's CDR3 is CASRGQLRNEQFF. CDR3 DNA sequence: TGTGCCAGCAGGGGACAGCTCAGGAATGAGCAGTTCTTC.